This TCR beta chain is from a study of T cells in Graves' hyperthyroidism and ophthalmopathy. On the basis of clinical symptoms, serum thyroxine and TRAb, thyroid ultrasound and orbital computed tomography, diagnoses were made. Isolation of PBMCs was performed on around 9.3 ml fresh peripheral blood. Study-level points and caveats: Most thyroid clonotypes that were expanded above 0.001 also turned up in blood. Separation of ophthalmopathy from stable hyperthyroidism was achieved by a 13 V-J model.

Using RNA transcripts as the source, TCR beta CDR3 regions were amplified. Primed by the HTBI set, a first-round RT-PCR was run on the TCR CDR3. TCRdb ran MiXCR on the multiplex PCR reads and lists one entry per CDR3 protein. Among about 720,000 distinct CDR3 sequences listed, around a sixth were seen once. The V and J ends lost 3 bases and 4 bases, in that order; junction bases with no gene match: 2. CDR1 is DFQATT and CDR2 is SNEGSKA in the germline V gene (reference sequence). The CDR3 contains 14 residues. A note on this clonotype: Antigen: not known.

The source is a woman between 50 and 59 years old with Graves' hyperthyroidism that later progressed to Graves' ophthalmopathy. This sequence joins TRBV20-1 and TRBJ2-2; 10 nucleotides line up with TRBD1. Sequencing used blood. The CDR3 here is CSASRDRGTGELFF. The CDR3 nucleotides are TGCAGTGCTAGCCGGGACAGGGGCACCGGGGAGCTGTTTTTT.